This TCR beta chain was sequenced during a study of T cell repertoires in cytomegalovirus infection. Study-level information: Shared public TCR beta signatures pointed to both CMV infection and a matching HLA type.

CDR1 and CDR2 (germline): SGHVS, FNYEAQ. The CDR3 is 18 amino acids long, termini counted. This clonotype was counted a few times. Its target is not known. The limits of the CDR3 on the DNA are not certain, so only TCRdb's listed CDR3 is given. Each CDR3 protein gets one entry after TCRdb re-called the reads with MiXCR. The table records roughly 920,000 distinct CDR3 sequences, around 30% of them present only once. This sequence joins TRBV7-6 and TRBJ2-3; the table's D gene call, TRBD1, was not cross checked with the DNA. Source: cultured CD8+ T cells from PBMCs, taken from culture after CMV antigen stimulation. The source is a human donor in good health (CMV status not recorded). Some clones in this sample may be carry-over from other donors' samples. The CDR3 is CASSFGPGQGAEADTQYF.